These 8 T cell receptor beta chains were sequenced from one sample in a study of regulatory T cells in long-lasting Graves disease. Noted time point: newly diagnosed GD, antithyroid drugs for less than 3 months. PBMC-extracted RNA yielded the TCR library. Arm-PCR with iRepertoire HTBI primers amplified the CDR3 regions for these TCR beta libraries. TCRdb re-called the multiplex PCR reads through MiXCR, storing one row per CDR3 protein. Of some 370,000 distinct CDR3 sequences in the sample, 12% were seen once. Separately, the same data were catalogued under a study of T cells in Graves' hyperthyroidism and ophthalmopathy.

The source was peripheral blood mononuclear cells (PBMCs), collected at new diagnosis, from a patient treated with antithyroid drugs. These TCRs come from a woman aged 18-29 years with Graves disease.

This clonotype showed up many times. The chain employs TRBV5-6 and TRBJ1-1, with unresolved D. The CDR3 consists of 15 residues. The V gene lost 0 bases and the J gene lost 1 base, with 10 bases spanning the gap. Germline V gives CDR1 SGHDT, CDR2 YYEEEE. For the CDR3, the DNA is TGTGCCAGCAGCTTGGATCGGGGATCGAACACTGAAGCTTTCTTT. Translating gives CASSLDRGSNTEAFF.

This clonotype was counted ten times or more. The chain links TRBV12-3 or TRBV12-4 to TRBJ2-3; perhaps TRBD1 as D (5 bases). The ends were cut back, 1 base at V and 6 bases at J, with 8 bases in the middle. The CDR3 length is 13 residues. The CDR3 nucleotides are TGTGCCAGCAGTTTAGGGGGCTGGGATACGCAGTATTTT. It is translated as CASSLGGWDTQYF.

This clonotype was seen ten or more times. The chain recombines TRBV7-2 with TRBJ2-5, with D tentatively TRBD2 (5 bases). CDR3 length: 14 residues. CDR1 and CDR2 from the germline V gene are SGHTA and FQGNSA. V shed 3 bases and J shed 1 base, with 9 bases lying between them. The CDR3 DNA reads TGTGCCAGCAGCTTGTGGCGGGCCCAAGAGACCCAGTACTTC. Protein: CASSLWRAQETQYF.

This clonotype was picked up many times. V gene TRBV20-1 combines with J gene TRBJ2-1, with D tentatively TRBD2 (7 bases). V lost 3 bases and J 6 bases, leaving 21 bases between the germline ends. Germline V gives CDR1 DFQATT, CDR2 SNEGSKA (reference sequence). This CDR3 is 16 amino acids long. The CDR3 protein is CSARGGRRLGFNEQFF. For the CDR3, the DNA is TGCAGTGCTAGGGGGGGGCGGCGATTGGGGTTCAATGAGCAGTTCTTC.

This clonotype has a count of ten or more. The rearrangement links TRBV6-1 to TRBJ2-7; tentatively, D is TRBD1 (5 bases). V was shortened by 5 bases and J by 3 bases, with 26 bases between the two germline ends. Looked up from germline, CDR1 is MNHNS and CDR2 is SASEGT. The CDR3 has 18 amino acids. CDR3 coding DNA: TGTGCCAGCAGTCGCCCCAGGGCAACAACCTTCGGCCGCTACGAGCAGTACGTC. This codes for CASSRPRATTFGRYEQYV.

This clonotype was counted once. The rearrangement joins TRBV14 to TRBJ1-2; D gene uncertain. The V gene lost 3 bases and the J gene lost 4 bases, with 6 bases spanning the gap. The germline V gene has CDR1 SGHDN and CDR2 FVKESK. CDR3 length: 12 amino acids. The CDR3 nucleotides read TGTGCCAGCAGCCAGGCCGGCTATGGCTACACCTTC. Amino acid sequence: CASSQAGYGYTF.

This clonotype was recorded at least ten times. The rearrangement joins TRBV7-9 to TRBJ1-2; no clear D. The CDR3 is made up of 14 amino acids. The germline V gene has CDR1 SEHNR and CDR2 FQNEAQ (reference sequence). Trimming shortened V by 0 bases and J by 0 bases, and 5 bases separated the two germline ends. The CDR3 DNA follows: TGTGCCAGCAGCTTAGCAAGAGCTAACTATGGCTACACCTTC. Protein product: CASSLARANYGYTF.

This clonotype was seen at least ten times. This sequence joins TRBV7-9 and TRBJ2-7; no clear D. Germline CDR1 is SEHNR and CDR2 is FQNEAQ (reference sequence). This CDR3 is built from 13 residues. Trimming stripped 2 bases from V and 3 bases from J, with 8 bases between. The CDR3 is CASSLSGYYEQYV. In DNA, the CDR3 is TGTGCCAGCAGCTTAAGTGGTTACTACGAGCAGTACGTC.